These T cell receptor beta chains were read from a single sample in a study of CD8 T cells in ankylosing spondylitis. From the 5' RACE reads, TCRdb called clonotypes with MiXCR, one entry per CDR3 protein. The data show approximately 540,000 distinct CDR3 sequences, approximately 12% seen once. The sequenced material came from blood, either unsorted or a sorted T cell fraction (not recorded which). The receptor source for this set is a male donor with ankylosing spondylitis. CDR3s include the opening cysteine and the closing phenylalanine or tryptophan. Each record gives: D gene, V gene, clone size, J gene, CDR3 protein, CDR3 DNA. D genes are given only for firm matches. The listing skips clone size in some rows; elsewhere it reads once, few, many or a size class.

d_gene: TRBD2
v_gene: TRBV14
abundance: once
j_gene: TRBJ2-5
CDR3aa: CASSQASGGIQETQYF
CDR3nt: TGTGCCAGCAGCCAAGCCTCGGGAGGCATACAAGAGACCCAGTACTTC

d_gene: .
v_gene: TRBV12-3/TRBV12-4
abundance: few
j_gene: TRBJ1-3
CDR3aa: CAGGGSPGNTIYF
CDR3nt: TGTGCCGGGGGGGGGTCGCCTGGAAACACCATATATTTT

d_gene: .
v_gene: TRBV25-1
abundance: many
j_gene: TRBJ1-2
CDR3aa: CASSASGGSPYGYTF
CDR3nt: TGTGCCAGCAGTGCCTCCGGGGGAAGCCCCTATGGCTACACCTTC

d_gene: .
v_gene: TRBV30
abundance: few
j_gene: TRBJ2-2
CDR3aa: CAWSRGIGELFF
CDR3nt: TGTGCCTGGAGTAGAGGTATCGGGGAGCTGTTTTTT

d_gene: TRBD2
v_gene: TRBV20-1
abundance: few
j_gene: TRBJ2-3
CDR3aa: CSARTSGSSDTQYF
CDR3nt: TGCAGTGCCAGGACTAGCGGGAGCTCAGATACGCAGTATTTT

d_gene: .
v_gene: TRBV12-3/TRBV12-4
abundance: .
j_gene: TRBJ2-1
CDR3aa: CASSMLATEQFF
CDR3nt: TGTGCCAGCAGTATGCTAGCAACTGAGCAGTTCTTC

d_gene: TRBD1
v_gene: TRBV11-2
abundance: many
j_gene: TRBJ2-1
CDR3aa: CASSLDRGENEQFF
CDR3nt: TGTGCCAGCAGTCTCGACAGGGGGGAAAATGAGCAGTTCTTC

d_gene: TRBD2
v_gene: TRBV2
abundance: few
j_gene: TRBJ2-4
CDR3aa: CASSELAGGSEYF
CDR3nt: TGTGCCAGCAGTGAACTAGCGGGAGGGTCTGAATACTTC

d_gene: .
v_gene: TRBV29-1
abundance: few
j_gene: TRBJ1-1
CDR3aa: CSVEDSVLEAFF
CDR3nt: TGCAGCGTTGAAGATTCGGTGCTTGAAGCTTTCTTT

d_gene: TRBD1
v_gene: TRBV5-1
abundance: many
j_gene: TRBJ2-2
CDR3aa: CASSLRDRNTGELFF
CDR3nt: TGCGCCAGCAGCCTCCGGGACAGGAACACCGGGGAGCTGTTTTTT

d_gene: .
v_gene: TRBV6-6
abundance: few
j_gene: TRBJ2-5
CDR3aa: CASSLPLETQYF
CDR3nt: TGTGCCAGCAGCCTCCCCCTAGAGACCCAGTACTTC

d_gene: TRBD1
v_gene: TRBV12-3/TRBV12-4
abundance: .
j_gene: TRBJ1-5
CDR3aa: CASRGGTGDSQPQHF
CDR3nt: TGTGCCAGCAGGGGGGGGACAGGGGATAGCCAGCCCCAGCATTTT

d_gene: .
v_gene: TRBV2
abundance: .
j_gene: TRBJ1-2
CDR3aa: CASSEMSGRANYGYTF
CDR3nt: TGTGCCAGCAGTGAAATGTCAGGTCGAGCTAACTATGGCTACACCTTC

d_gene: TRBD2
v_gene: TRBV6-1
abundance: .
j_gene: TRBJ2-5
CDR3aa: CASRPTGGLAGVSQYF
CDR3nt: TGTGCCAGCAGACCGACCGGGGGACTAGCGGGAGTGTCCCAGTACTTC

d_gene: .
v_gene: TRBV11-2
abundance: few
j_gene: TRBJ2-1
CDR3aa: CASSFSGQPAGDLYNEQFF
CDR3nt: TGTGCCAGCAGCTTTTCGGGACAGCCCGCGGGAGATCTATACAATGAGCAGTTCTTC

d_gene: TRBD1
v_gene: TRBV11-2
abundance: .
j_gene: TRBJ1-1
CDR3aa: CASSMGQGVTEAFF
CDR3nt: TGTGCCAGCAGCATGGGACAGGGGGTTACTGAAGCTTTCTTT

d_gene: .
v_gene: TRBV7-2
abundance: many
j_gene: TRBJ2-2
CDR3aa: CASSLSPSVTGELFF
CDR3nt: TGTGCCAGCAGCTTATCCCCGTCGGTCACCGGGGAGCTGTTTTTT

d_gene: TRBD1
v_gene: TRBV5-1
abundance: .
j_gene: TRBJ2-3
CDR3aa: CASSLVGTGDRTDTQYF
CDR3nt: TGCGCCAGCAGCTTGGTGGGGACAGGTGATAGGACAGATACGCAGTATTTT

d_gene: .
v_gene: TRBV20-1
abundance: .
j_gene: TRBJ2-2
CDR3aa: CSARDLGQRGNTGELFF
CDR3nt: TGCAGTGCTAGAGATCTGGGACAACGAGGGAACACCGGGGAGCTGTTTTTT

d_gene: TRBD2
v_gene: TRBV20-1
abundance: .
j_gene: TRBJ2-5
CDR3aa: CCEAFGTSGSIGETQYF
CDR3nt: TGCTGCGAGGCCTTTGGGACTAGCGGGAGTATCGGAGAGACCCAGTACTTC

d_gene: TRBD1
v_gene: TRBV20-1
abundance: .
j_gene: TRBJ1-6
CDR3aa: CSATGGRSYNSPLHF
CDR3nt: TGCAGTGCAACAGGGGGTCGCTCCTATAATTCACCCCTCCACTTT

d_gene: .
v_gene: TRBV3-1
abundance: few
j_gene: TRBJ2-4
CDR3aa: CASSQEPPGWVKNIQYF
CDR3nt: TGTGCCAGCAGCCAAGAACCTCCGGGGTGGGTCAAAAACATTCAGTACTTC

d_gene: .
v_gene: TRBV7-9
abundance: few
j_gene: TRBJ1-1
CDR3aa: CASSLAPVGSTEAFF
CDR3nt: TGTGCCAGCAGCTTAGCGCCTGTGGGGAGCACTGAAGCTTTCTTT

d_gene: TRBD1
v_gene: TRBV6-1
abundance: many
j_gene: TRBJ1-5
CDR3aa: CASSEGQGNQPQHF
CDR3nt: TGTGCCAGCAGTGAGGGACAGGGGAATCAGCCCCAGCATTTT

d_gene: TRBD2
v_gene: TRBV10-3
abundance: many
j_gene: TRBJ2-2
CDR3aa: CAISETIAGGPNTGELFF
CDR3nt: TGTGCCATCAGCGAGACAATAGCGGGAGGGCCGAACACCGGGGAGCTGTTTTTT

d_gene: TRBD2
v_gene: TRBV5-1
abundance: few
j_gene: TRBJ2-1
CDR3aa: CASSATSGSYEQFF
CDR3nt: TGCGCCAGCAGCGCCACTAGCGGGAGCTATGAGCAGTTCTTC

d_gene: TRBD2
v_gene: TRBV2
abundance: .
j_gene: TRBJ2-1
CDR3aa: CATSGGEQFF
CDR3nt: TGTGCCACCTCGGGGGGGGAGCAGTTCTTC

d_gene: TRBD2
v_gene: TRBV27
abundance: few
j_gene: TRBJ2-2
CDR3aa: CASSPLAGVGELFF
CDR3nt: TGTGCCAGCAGCCCTCTAGCGGGAGTAGGAGAGCTGTTTTTT

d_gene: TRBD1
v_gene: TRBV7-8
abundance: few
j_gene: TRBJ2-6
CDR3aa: CASSPLKTGGIISGANVLTF
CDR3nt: TGTGCCAGCAGCCCTCTGAAGACAGGGGGCATAATCTCTGGGGCCAACGTCCTGACTTTC

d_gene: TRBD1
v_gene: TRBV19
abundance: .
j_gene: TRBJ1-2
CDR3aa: CASQRQGHTNYGYTF
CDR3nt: TGTGCCAGTCAAAGACAGGGCCACACTAACTATGGCTACACCTTC